The sequence of this T cell receptor beta chain was determined in a study of early T cells in non-severe SARS-CoV-2 infection. Looking at the study overall: It was bulk RNA from unsorted whole blood that was sequenced, and the chains were unpaired.

Study observations and caveats: Anti-spike CD8 responses were favored by VDJdb matching, which missed private and CD4 specificities.

Comment on this clonotype: The target antigen is unknown.

Trimming cost V 8 bases and J 8 bases, with 15 bases left between them. This CDR3 region has 12 residues. Germline V gene data show CDR1 as SQVTM and CDR2 as ANQGSEA. Each cDNA molecule carried a unique molecular identifier. Using its own MiXCR run on the 5' RACE reads, TCRdb lists one record per CDR3 protein. The data contain 60,000 to 75,000 distinct CDR3 sequences, approximately 12% of them seen just once; the ten biggest clones take up 6% to 7%. This TCR derives from an adult who was a healthcare worker with PCR-confirmed SARS-CoV-2 infection or an uninfected control (not recorded which). The chain links TRBV29-1 to TRBJ1-4; tentatively, D is TRBD1 (5 bases). The sequencing input was whole blood. CDR3 in DNA: TGCAGCATTACTAGGGGCGGAGAAAAACTGTTTTTT. It encodes CSITRGGEKLFF.